Sequencing of this T cell receptor (beta chain) was carried out in a study of T cell responses to AZD1222 COVID-19 vaccine. Overall study findings and caveats: The study identified only five to seven AZD1222 recipients as seropositive at baseline. White British donors predominated, females outnumbered males, and clonal diversity was possibly underestimated. It was only after the peak T cell response that any repertoires were sampled.

Measured with immunoSEQ multiplex PCR; TCRdb has only the in-frame clones, and not every one. The sample lists about 120,000 clones, around 87% occurring once. Concerning this clone itself: Its specificity is unknown.

The CDR3 sequence is 15 residues long. Germline CDR1 SGHTA, CDR2 FQGNSA. The ends were cut back, 2 bases at V and 0 bases at J, with 11 bases in the middle. This sample comprised peripheral blood, obtained on day 0 of AZD1222 vaccination. The sequence came from an adult in good health. The V call is TRBV7-2, the J call TRBJ2-7; D is undetermined. CDR3 residues: CASSLSTASSYEQYF. CDR3 nucleotides: TGTGCCAGCAGCTTAAGTACCGCTAGCTCCTACGAGCAGTACTTC.